The 15 T cell receptor beta chains presented below share a single source sample, sequenced in a study of Tregs in tolerant kidney transplant recipients. Clones were read by immunoSEQ multiplex PCR, and TCRdb kept only the in-frame ones, dropping some. The profile shows about 15,000 clones, over 75% of them singletons. The sequencing here drew on Tregs from blood, taken before the transplant. The receptors were gathered from a human donor who received a combined kidney and bone marrow transplant.

The V gene is TRBV5-1, the J gene TRBJ2-2; 7 nucleotides agree with TRBD1. This CDR3 has 18 residues. The junction had 12 bases not matched to a gene; V was cut back by 0 bases and J by 4 bases. Germline CDR1 SGHRS, CDR2 YFSETQ. CDR3 sequence reads: CASSLGQGDLKFTGELFF. The CDR3 DNA reads TGCGCCAGCAGCTTGGGACAGGGCGATTTAAAGTTCACCGGGGAGCTGTTTTTT.

This chain links TRBV15 with TRBJ1-5; 7 bases match TRBD1. J gave up 0 bases and V 4 bases, and 6 bases lay outside the gene matches. CDR1 LNHNV and CDR2 YYDKDF come from the germline V gene (reference sequence). The CDR3 has 16 residues. The CDR3 DNA reads as TGTGCCACCAGCACCGGACAGGCCTATAGCAATCAGCCCCAGCATTTT. This codes for CATSTGQAYSNQPQHF.

The chain links TRBV6-1 to TRBJ1-1; D gene uncertain. V lost 4 bases and J lost 5, with 5 bases in between. Germline values: CDR1 MNHNS, CDR2 SASEGT. The CDR3 length is 11 residues. CDR3 bases: TGTGCCAGCAGTGGAGGGACTGAAGCTTTCTTT. Translated: CASSGGTEAFF.

The J gene is TRBJ2-7, the V gene TRBV14, with TRBD1 as a possible D gene (6 bases). CDR3 length equals 13 residues. V was trimmed by 0 bases and J by 10 bases, leaving 13 bases between them. Germline CDR1 reads SGHDN; CDR2 reads FVKESK. CDR3 DNA sequence: TGTGCCAGCAGCCAAGAAGAACGGACAGTACAGTACTTC. Its protein product is CASSQEERTVQYF.

The V call is TRBV7-2, the J call TRBJ1-2; weak D call: TRBD1 (6 bases). Trimming pared 4 bases from V and 4 bases from J, leaving 10 bases between. The CDR3 loop spans 13 amino acids. Germline assignment: CDR1 SGHTA and CDR2 FQGNSA. The CDR3 sequence: CASSYQGSYGYTF. The CDR3 DNA sequence: TGTGCCAGCAGCTATCAGGGGTCCTATGGCTACACCTTC.

The genes are TRBV5-4 and TRBJ1-5, with D possibly matching TRBD1 (5 bases). This CDR3 is 14 amino acids long. The V and J ends lost 9 bases and 4 bases respectively, with 17 bases between them. Germline lookup yields CDR1 SGHNT and CDR2 YYREEE (reference sequence). The CDR3 sequence: CAMKDKRMNQPQHF. The CDR3 DNA follows: TGTGCCATGAAGGACAAACGGATGAATCAGCCCCAGCATTTT.

The V gene is TRBV27, the J gene TRBJ2-2; no reliable D call. The CDR3 totals 14 residues. V was cut by 3 bases and J by 0 bases, with 5 bases left in between. Germline CDR1 reads MNHEY; CDR2 reads SMNVEV (reference sequence). CDR3 protein: CASSFQTNTGELFF. CDR3 bases: TGTGCCAGCAGTTTTCAGACGAACACCGGGGAGCTGTTTTTT.

The chain employs TRBV5-1 and TRBJ2-2; TRBD2 aligns across 7 bases. Trimming at V came to 2 bases and at J to 5 bases, leaving 3 bases not matched to a gene. The germline V gene encodes CDR1 SGHRS and CDR2 YFSETQ. The CDR3 has 14 amino acids. The CDR3 DNA reads TGCGCCAGCAGCTTTGGGACTACGACCGGGGAGCTGTTTTTT. This sequence encodes CASSFGTTTGELFF.

V and J are TRBV28 and TRBJ1-4; TRBD1 is a possible D gene (5 bases). The CDR3 sequence is 15 residues long. V was trimmed by 4 bases and J by 2 bases, leaving 11 bases between them. Germline CDR1 reads MDHEN; CDR2 reads SYDVKM. CDR3: CASSYPRVTNEKLFF. The CDR3 DNA follows: TGTGCCAGCAGTTATCCCAGGGTGACTAATGAAAAACTGTTTTTT.

This rearrangement joins TRBV10-3 to TRBJ1-1; a possible D gene is TRBD1 (5 bases). Germline V gene lookup returns CDR1 ENHRY and CDR2 SYGVKD. CDR3 length: 15 amino acids. V was shortened by 5 bases and J by 4 bases, with 17 bases between the two germline ends. DNA of the CDR3: TGTGCCATCAGTTCCTCGTTGATCGGGGGCACTGAAGCTTTCTTT. It translates to CAISSSLIGGTEAFF.

The chain carries TRBV27 and TRBJ1-2; D is unclear. Germline V gene data show CDR1 as MNHEY and CDR2 as SMNVEV (reference sequence). This CDR3 is 13 amino acids long. V lost 8 bases and J 8 bases, leaving 18 bases between the germline ends. In DNA form, the CDR3 reads TGTGCCAGCGCTTGGATTGTGGGCTACGGCTACACCTTC. Protein: CASAWIVGYGYTF.

In DNA, the CDR3 is TGCAGTGCTTCCCGTGAGGGGACCCAGTACTTC. Its translation: CSASREGTQYF. The chain uses TRBV20-1 and TRBJ2-5; the D gene is possibly TRBD2 (5 bases). From germline, CDR1 is DFQATT and CDR2 SNEGSKA (reference sequence). The CDR3 is 11 amino acids. V shed 5 bases and J shed 7 bases, with 11 bases lying between them.

This clone turned up a few times. The chain combines TRBV7-9 with TRBJ2-2, with 7 bases matching TRBD2. This CDR3 spans 14 amino acids. Per germline, CDR1 SEHNR and CDR2 FQNEAQ (reference sequence). J gave up 6 bases and V 1 base, and 2 bases lay outside the gene matches. The CDR3 nucleotides are TGTGCCAGCAGCTTAGGGACTAGGTCCGGGGAGCTGTTTTTT. Translating gives CASSLGTRSGELFF.

This clone has only one observation. This rearrangement joins TRBV6-1 to TRBJ2-1; possible D gene TRBD2, 6 bases. V was cut by 5 bases and J by 8 bases, with 19 bases left in between. Germline lookup yields CDR1 MNHNS and CDR2 SASEGT. The CDR3 totals 15 residues. The CDR3, as DNA: TGTGCCAGCAGTCCGTGGGGGGTCACGGTCGATGAGCAGTTCTTC. The encoded protein is CASSPWGVTVDEQFF.

The chain uses TRBV7-2 and TRBJ2-5; 8 bases fit TRBD2. In germline, CDR1 is SGHTA, CDR2 FQGNSA. The CDR3 is made up of 15 amino acids. Trimming cost V 7 bases and J 5 bases; bases outside gene matches: 12. CDR3 in DNA: TGTGCCAGCAACAAGGAGGCGGGGGGCCTGGAGACCCAGTACTTC. This codes for CASNKEAGGLETQYF.